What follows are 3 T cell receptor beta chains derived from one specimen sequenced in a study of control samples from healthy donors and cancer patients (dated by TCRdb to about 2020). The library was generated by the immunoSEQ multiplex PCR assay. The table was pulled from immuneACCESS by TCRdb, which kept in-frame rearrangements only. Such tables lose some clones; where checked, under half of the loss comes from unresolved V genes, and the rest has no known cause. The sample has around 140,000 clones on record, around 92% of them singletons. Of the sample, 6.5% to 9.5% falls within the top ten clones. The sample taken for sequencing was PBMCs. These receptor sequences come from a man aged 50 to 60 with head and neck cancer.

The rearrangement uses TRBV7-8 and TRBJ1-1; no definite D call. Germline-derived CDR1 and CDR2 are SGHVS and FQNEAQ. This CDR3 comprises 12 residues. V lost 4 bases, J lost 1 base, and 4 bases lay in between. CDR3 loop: CASSSPNTEAFF. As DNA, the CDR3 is TGTGCCAGCAGCTCACCGAACACTGAAGCTTTCTTT.

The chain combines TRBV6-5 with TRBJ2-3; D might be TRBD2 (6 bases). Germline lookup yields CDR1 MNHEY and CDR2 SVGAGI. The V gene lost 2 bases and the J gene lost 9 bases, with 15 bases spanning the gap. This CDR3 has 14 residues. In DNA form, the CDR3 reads TGTGCCAGCAGTTACGGGGGGTTCGGAGGCACGCAGTATTTT. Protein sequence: CASSYGGFGGTQYF.

The CDR3 region is CASSPSIARGGTEAFF. The DNA for the CDR3 is TGTGCCAGCAGCCCGAGCATTGCCAGGGGAGGCACTGAAGCTTTCTTT. V gene TRBV7-8 combines with J gene TRBJ1-1, with a possible D match to TRBD1 (6 bases). V lost 5 bases and J lost 4, with 20 bases in between. Germline CDR1 and CDR2: SGHVS and FQNEAQ. CDR3 length equals 16 residues.